These 8 T cell receptor beta chains came from one sample sequenced in a study of blood T cell repertoires in COVID-19. Method: immunoSEQ multiplex PCR; TCRdb's copy keeps in-frame clones and lacks some. The repertoire holds approximately 200,000 clones, with about nine tenths as singletons. The sequenced sample was PBMCs or T cells enriched from blood (not recorded which). The receptors derive from a man aged 25 to 40 in a cohort exposed to, infected with or recovered from COVID-19 (not recorded which).

The chain employs TRBV27 and TRBJ1-1; D is undetermined. Trimming stripped 6 bases from V and 4 bases from J, with 18 bases between. The CDR3 totals 15 residues. Per the germline V gene, CDR1 is MNHEY and CDR2 is SMNVEV (reference sequence). For the CDR3, the DNA is TGTGCCAGCAGGCCTATCGGGAGTTCGTCCACTGAAGCTTTCTTT. The encoded protein is CASRPIGSSSTEAFF.

This chain links TRBV18 with TRBJ2-1; no clear D. Germline CDR1 KGHSH, CDR2 LQKENI. Trimming removed 4 bases from V and 0 bases from J, with 10 bases in between. This CDR3 comprises 15 residues. The DNA for the CDR3 is TGTGCCAGCTCACAAGACTCCTACTCCTACAATGAGCAGTTCTTC. Its translation is CASSQDSYSYNEQFF.

This clone was detected only once. The genes are TRBV7-9 and TRBJ2-6; perhaps TRBD1 as D (6 bases). The CDR3 is 20 amino acids. The germline V and J ends were trimmed by 5 bases and 0 bases, with 23 bases remaining between them. Looked up from germline, CDR1 is SEHNR and CDR2 is FQNEAQ (reference sequence). The CDR3, as DNA: TGTGCCAGCAGCATCCGACCGTCGACAGGCGCGCTCTCTGGGGCCAACGTCCTGACTTTC. Its protein product is CASSIRPSTGALSGANVLTF.

The CDR3: CASSPPPRLAGGLTGELFF. The CDR3 coding sequence is TGTGCCAGCAGTCCACCGCCCCGGCTAGCGGGAGGGTTAACCGGGGAGCTGTTTTTT. The chain is built from TRBV27 and TRBJ2-2, with 12 positions matching TRBD2. V dropped 5 bases and J dropped 5; count of bases not matched to a gene: 15. This CDR3 has 19 amino acids. Germline V gene lookup returns CDR1 MNHEY and CDR2 SMNVEV (reference sequence).

The chain carries TRBV5-1 and TRBJ2-2, with a weak D call TRBD2 (5 bases). CDR3 size: 14 residues. In germline, CDR1 is SGHRS, CDR2 YFSETQ. Trimming left V 0 bases short and J 7 bases short, with 10 bases between. CDR3 bases: TGCGCCAGCAGCTTGGAACCTGGAGGCGGGGAGCTGTTTTTT. Translated: CASSLEPGGGELFF.

The chain employs TRBV29-1 and TRBJ2-1; 9 bases are a match to TRBD2. V gave up 6 bases and J gave up 0 bases; unmatched junction bases: 15. From germline, CDR1 is SQVTM and CDR2 ANQGSEA. The CDR3 runs 18 residues. This CDR3 is CSVRGLAGTRSSYNEQFF. The DNA for the CDR3 is TGCAGCGTCCGGGGCCTAGCGGGAACCAGAAGCTCCTACAATGAGCAGTTCTTC.

The J gene is TRBJ1-2, the V gene TRBV7-3; TRBD1 matches 8 bases. Germline CDR1 SGHTA, CDR2 FQGTGA. V lost 3 bases, J lost 8 bases, and 8 bases stayed unmatched. The CDR3 totals 14 residues. CDR3 in DNA: TGTGCCAGCAGCTTTGAGGGGACAGGTGGCGGCTACACCTTC. It specifies CASSFEGTGGGYTF.

J is TRBJ1-1 and V is TRBV19, with 8 bases lining up with TRBD1. The CDR3 sequence is 15 residues long. After removal of 4 bases from V and 6 bases from J, the junction contained 10 bases not matched to a gene. Germline CDR1 LNHDA, CDR2 SQIVND (reference sequence). The CDR3 DNA reads as TGTGCCAGTAGTAGAGGAACAGGGGGAAGAGCTGAAGCTTTCTTT. Translated, it gives CASSRGTGGRAEAFF.